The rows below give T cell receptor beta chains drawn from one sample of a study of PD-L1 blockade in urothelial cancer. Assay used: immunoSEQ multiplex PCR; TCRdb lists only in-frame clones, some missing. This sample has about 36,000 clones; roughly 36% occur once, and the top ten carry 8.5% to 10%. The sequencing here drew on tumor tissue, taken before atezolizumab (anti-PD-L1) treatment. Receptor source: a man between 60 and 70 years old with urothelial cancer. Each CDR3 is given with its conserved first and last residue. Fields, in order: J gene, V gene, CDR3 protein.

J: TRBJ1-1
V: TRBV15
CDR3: CATSRDILNTEAFF

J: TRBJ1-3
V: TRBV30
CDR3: CAWSPTGNTIYF

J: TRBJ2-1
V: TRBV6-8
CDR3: CAISRTSGTENEQFF

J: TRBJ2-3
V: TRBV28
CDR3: CASSLSVRRSAADTQYF

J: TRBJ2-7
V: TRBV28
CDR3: CASSLRGENEQYF

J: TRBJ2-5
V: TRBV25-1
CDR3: CASSEGRVAETQYF

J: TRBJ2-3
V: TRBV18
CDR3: CASSPGGARADTQYF

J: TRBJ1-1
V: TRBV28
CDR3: CASSGGTANTEAFF

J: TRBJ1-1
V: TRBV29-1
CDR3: CSVEETVLEAFF

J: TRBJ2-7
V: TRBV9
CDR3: CASSGGTSGIYEQYF